This entry lists 24 T cell receptor beta chains sequenced from one sample in a study of neurological immune-mediated disorders. Each CDR3 protein is one row after TCRdb ran MiXCR on the 5' RACE reads. The repertoire consists of about 71,000 distinct CDR3 sequences, with roughly an eighth occurring once and the leading ten covering 4.6%. Time point specified: longitudinal time-point 1 (baseline). Input material: PBMCs. Receptors originate from a female donor with HTLV-1-associated myelopathy (HAM/TSP).

This clonotype was recorded a few times. The rearrangement joins TRBV7-6 to TRBJ1-5, with D possibly TRBD1 on 5 matching bases. The V gene lost 0 bases and the J gene lost 2 bases, with 5 bases spanning the gap. Germline V gene sequence: CDR1 SGHVS, CDR2 FNYEAQ. This CDR3 is 14 amino acids long. DNA of the CDR3: TGTGCCAGCAGCTTAGCGGGGCGCAATCAGCCCCAGCATTTT. It is translated as CASSLAGRNQPQHF.

This clonotype appeared many times. The junction departs from the called germline gene at one end, perhaps through a read error. The chain carries TRBV15 and TRBJ2-7, with a possible D match to TRBD1 (6 bases). CDR3 length: 14 amino acids. Germline assignment: CDR1 LNHNV and CDR2 YYDKDF (reference sequence). CDR3 in amino acids: CATSRDMDSREQYF. CDR3 in DNA: TGTGCTACCAGCAGAGATATGGACAGCCGCGAGCAGTACTTC. Using reference TRBV15 and TRBJ2-7 for the parts outside the CDR3, the full variable domain is DAMVIQNPRYQVTQFGKPVTLSCSQTLNHNVMYWYQQKSSQAPKLLFHYYDKDFNNEADTPDNFQSRRPNTSFCFLDIRSPGLGDTAMYLCATSRDMDSREQYFGPGTRLTVT.

This clonotype has at least ten counts. Mismatch with germline at one junction end may stem from a read error. This sequence joins TRBV15 and TRBJ2-2; D tentatively fits TRBD1 or TRBD2 (6 bases each). The CDR3 is made up of 14 amino acids. Germline V lookup: CDR1 LNHNV, CDR2 YYDKDF (reference sequence). CDR3 bases: TGTGCTACCAGCAGAGGAGGGGGTAGTCGGGAGCTGTTTTTT. Translating gives CATSRGGGSRELFF.

The V call is TRBV27, the J call TRBJ1-2; maybe TRBD1 (5 bases). V was trimmed by 5 bases and J by 8 bases, leaving 18 bases between them. Germline V gene data show CDR1 as MNHEY and CDR2 as SMNVEV (reference sequence). The CDR3 runs to 14 residues. CDR3: CASSQYQGVGGYTF. The CDR3 bases are TGTGCCAGCAGTCAGTACCAGGGCGTAGGGGGCTACACCTTC.

The chain couples TRBV10-3 to TRBJ2-7, with D possibly matching TRBD2 (7 bases). V was cut by 8 bases and J by 5 bases, with 13 bases left in between. The CDR3 sequence is 12 residues long. The V gene's germline CDR1 is ENHRY and CDR2 SYGVKD. The CDR3 is CAIAGEGDEQYF. In DNA, the CDR3 is TGTGCCATCGCAGGGGAGGGCGACGAGCAGTACTTC.

This clonotype was found many times. The V call is TRBV3-1, the J call TRBJ2-7; TRBD2 aligns across 9 bases. Unmatched junction bases numbered 9, after V lost 7 bases and J lost 2 bases. This CDR3 is built from 15 residues. CDR1 is LGHDT and CDR2 is YNNKEL in the germline V gene (reference sequence). CDR3 protein: CASKNGLATPYEQYF. In nucleotides, the CDR3 is TGTGCCAGCAAAAACGGACTAGCGACGCCCTACGAGCAGTACTTC.

The rearrangement links TRBV4-2 to TRBJ1-1; 7 bases align to TRBD1. CDR3 length: 15 residues. Germline lookup yields CDR1 LGHNA and CDR2 YNFKEQ. V lost 0 bases, J lost 1 base, and 2 bases stayed unmatched. Here the CDR3 DNA reads TGTGCCAGCAGCCAAGATCGACAGGGGAACACTGAAGCTTTCTTT. Translated, it gives CASSQDRQGNTEAFF.

In the case of this clonotype: A read error is possible here, since a much larger clone lies one base away. The chain combines TRBV7-9 with TRBJ2-7, with TRBD1 matching 9 bases. This CDR3 is built from 14 residues. Germline-derived CDR1 and CDR2 are SEHNR and FQNEAQ (reference sequence). CDR3 DNA sequence: TGTGTCAGCAGCTTAGAACAGGGGGCAAGGGAGCAGTACTTC. Amino acids: CVSSLEQGAREQYF. The full variable domain, in which reference TRBV7-9 and TRBJ2-7 provide the parts outside the CDR3, is DTGVSQNPRHKITKRGQNVTFRCDPISEHNRLYWYRQTLGQGPEFLTYFQNEAQLEKSRLLSDRFSAERPKGSFSTLEIQRTEQGDSAMYLCVSSLEQGAREQYFGPGTRLTVT.

The J gene is TRBJ2-2, the V gene TRBV7-9, with TRBD2 as a possible D gene (6 bases). V lost 6 bases and J lost 3, with 11 bases in between. The CDR3 spans 14 residues. The V gene's germline CDR1 is SEHNR and CDR2 FQNEAQ (reference sequence). The CDR3 sequence: CASSSGSYTGELFF. CDR3 nucleotide sequence: TGTGCCAGCAGTTCCGGGAGCTACACCGGGGAGCTGTTTTTT.

This clonotype was counted at least ten times. The rearrangement links TRBV28 to TRBJ2-2, with D maybe TRBD1 (6 bases). The CDR3 runs 15 residues. Germline CDR1 reads MDHEN; CDR2 reads SYDVKM. The V end lost 8 bases, the J end lost 0 bases, and 13 bases lay between the germline ends. The CDR3, as DNA: TGTGCCAGCGCGGAAGACAGGCCGAACACCGGGGAGCTGTTTTTT. It yields the protein CASAEDRPNTGELFF.

This clonotype was counted at least ten times. This chain joins TRBV4-3 and TRBJ1-4, with a possible D match to TRBD1 (6 bases). This CDR3 spans 17 amino acids. The ends were cut back, 3 bases at V and 6 bases at J, with 20 bases in the middle. Per germline, CDR1 LGHNA and CDR2 YSLEER. CDR3 bases: TGCGCCAGCAGCCATCACGATGGACAGTTTCTTTATGAAAAACTGTTTTTT. Translation: CASSHHDGQFLYEKLFF.

This clonotype was counted many times. The chain employs TRBV10-2 and TRBJ1-1; D not resolved. Between the trimmed V and J ends, which lost 7 bases and 4 bases, there was a span of 16 bases. The CDR3 is 14 amino acids. CDR1 WSHSY and CDR2 SAAADI come from the germline V gene. The CDR3 is CASTRKDGTTEAFF. CDR3 DNA sequence: TGCGCCAGCACCAGAAAGGACGGAACCACTGAAGCTTTCTTT.

The chain carries TRBV20-1 and TRBJ2-2; 9 positions match TRBD2. Germline-derived CDR1 and CDR2 are DFQATT and SNEGSKA (reference sequence). Trimming at V came to 0 bases and at J to 2 bases, leaving 7 bases not matched to a gene. The CDR3 runs 17 residues. The CDR3 region has the DNA TGCAGTGCTAGAGATATAAGCGGGGGGACTAACACCGGGGAGCTGTTTTTT. Residues: CSARDISGGTNTGELFF.

The sample holds a few counts of this clonotype. The genes are TRBV18 and TRBJ2-3, with D tentatively TRBD1 (6 bases). V was pared by 3 bases and J by 1 base, with 14 bases between. CDR3 length: 16 amino acids. The V gene's germline CDR1 is KGHSH and CDR2 LQKENI. CDR3 DNA: TGTGCCAGCTCACCCAACAGGGTTGGGGGCACAGATACGCAGTATTTT. Encoded protein: CASSPNRVGGTDTQYF.

On this clonotype itself: At one boundary the junction diverges from the germline segment, which might be a read error. V usage is TRBV7-2 and J usage is TRBJ2-7; tentative D call: TRBD2 (5 bases). Germline lookup yields CDR1 SGHTA and CDR2 FQGNSA. This CDR3 contains 14 residues. DNA of the CDR3: TGTGCCAGCAGCCTAGCTTATCTTGACTACGAGCAGTACTTC. It encodes CASSLAYLDYEQYF.

In its sample, this clonotype was seen many times. This chain connects TRBV20-1 to TRBJ2-6; 8 positions match TRBD1. This CDR3 comprises 17 residues. Germline CDR1 and CDR2: DFQATT and SNEGSKA (reference sequence). V was pared by 4 bases and J by 0 bases, with 8 bases of the junction left unmatched. The CDR3 spells CSAIGQGRGSGANVLTF. The CDR3, as DNA: TGCAGTGCTATCGGACAGGGAAGAGGCTCTGGGGCCAACGTCCTGACTTTC.

As concerns this clonotype: Relative to the germline gene, one junction end is altered; a read error may explain this. CDR3 region: CASSWDSSWELFF. The CDR3 region has the DNA TGCGCGAGCAGCTGGGACTCCTCCTGGGAGCTGTTTTTT. The rearrangement joins TRBV5-1 to TRBJ2-2; D may be TRBD2 (6 bases). In germline, CDR1 is SGHRS, CDR2 YFSETQ. The length of the CDR3 is 13 residues.

The V call is TRBV5-1, the J call TRBJ2-4, with D possibly matching TRBD1 (6 bases). V gave up 3 bases and J gave up 3 bases, with 10 bases separating them. The CDR3 has 14 amino acids. CDR1 and CDR2 from the germline V gene are SGHRS and YFSETQ. CDR3 nucleotides: TGCGCCAGCAGCTCGCAGGGGAACAAAAACATTCAGTACTTC. Residues: CASSSQGNKNIQYF. Based on the CDR3 plus reference TRBV5-1 and TRBJ2-4, the full variable domain is KAGVTQTPRYLIKTRGQQVTLSCSPISGHRSVSWYQQTPGQGLQFLFEYFSETQRNKGNFPGRFSGRQFSNSRSEMNVSTLELGDSALYLCASSSQGNKNIQYFGAGTRLSVL.

The sample holds many counts of this clonotype. The genes are TRBV7-8 and TRBJ1-6; TRBD1 aligns across 10 bases. Germline trimming cut 5 bases from V and 9 bases from J; bases unmatched to any gene: 7. The CDR3 length is 15 residues. Germline V gives CDR1 SGHVS, CDR2 FQNEAQ. DNA of the CDR3: TGTGCCAGCAGCCCGGGGACAGGGGTCGGTTCACCCCTCCACTTT. Translated: CASSPGTGVGSPLHF.

This clonotype showed up many times. This chain uses TRBV20-1 with TRBJ2-5, with 14 bases fitting TRBD2. Trimming at V came to 6 bases and at J to 2 bases, leaving 5 bases not matched to a gene. The CDR3 is made up of 15 amino acids. Per germline, CDR1 DFQATT and CDR2 SNEGSKA (reference sequence). The CDR3 nucleotides read TGCAGTGCCGGGGGGACTAGCGGGGGACAAGAGACCCAGTACTTC. Translated: CSAGGTSGGQETQYF.

There are a few counts of this clonotype. V usage is TRBV28 and J usage is TRBJ2-2; D may be TRBD2 (5 bases). Germline V gives CDR1 MDHEN, CDR2 SYDVKM. This CDR3 contains 16 residues. Trimming took off 6 bases at V and 0 bases at J, with 14 bases between the two ends. CDR3 loop: CASSAPRGTNTGELFF. CDR3 DNA: TGTGCCAGCAGCGCACCCCGGGGAACGAACACCGGGGAGCTGTTTTTT. Full variable domain (remainder filled in from reference TRBV28 and TRBJ2-2): DVKVTQSSRYLVKRTGEKVFLECVQDMDHENMFWYRQDPGLGLRLIYFSYDVKMKEKGDIPEGYSVSREKKERFSLILESASTNQTSMYLCASSAPRGTNTGELFFGEGSRLTVL.

This clonotype occurred many times. This chain connects TRBV5-1 to TRBJ2-7; 8 nucleotides align to TRBD1. The CDR3 runs to 14 residues. J gave up 2 bases and V 5 bases, and 6 bases lay outside the gene matches. CDR1 and CDR2 (germline): SGHRS, YFSETQ. CDR3 DNA sequence: TGCGCCAGCAGTTCGGGACAGGTAGCCTACGAGCAGTACTTC. This encodes CASSSGQVAYEQYF.

This clonotype was observed many times. The rearrangement joins TRBV28 to TRBJ1-3; D not certain. In germline, CDR1 is MDHEN, CDR2 SYDVKM. This CDR3 contains 13 residues. Trimming removed 6 bases from V and 10 bases from J, with 16 bases in between. As DNA, the CDR3 is TGTGCCAGCAGCCCGCACACGTTCCGGACCATATATTTT. Translation gives CASSPHTFRTIYF.

This clonotype was counted between two and nine times. The chain uses TRBV10-3 and TRBJ2-1; TRBD2 matches at 7 bases. Trimming at V came to 8 bases and at J to 5 bases, leaving 9 bases not matched to a gene. The CDR3 spans 14 residues. Germline V gene lookup returns CDR1 ENHRY and CDR2 SYGVKD. The DNA for the CDR3 is TGTGCCATCCACCCTAGCGGATTACACAATGAGCAGTTCTTC. It codes for CAIHPSGLHNEQFF.